This is a list of T cell receptor beta chains from one sample in a study of blood T cell repertoires in COVID-19. Only in-frame clones appear in the TCRdb table, and some are missing; sequencing was by immunoSEQ multiplex PCR. The sample contains roughly 60,000 clones, just under 75% of which appear only once. Sequencing input: peripheral blood. The receptors shown here come from a woman in her 70s with COVID-19, enrolled during active disease. The CDR3 runs from the conserved cysteine through the conserved F or W. Each record gives: J gene, clone size, D gene, V gene, CDR3 DNA, CDR3 protein. A D gene is named only where the DNA matches it firmly. Only part of the rows carry a size: once, few, many, or a class if the clone is expanded.

>TRBJ1-5|.|.|TRBV27
TGTGCCAGCAGTTATGATGGGAGGCCAGAACAGCCCCAGCATTTT
CASSYDGRPEQPQHF
>TRBJ2-3|.|.|TRBV29-1
TGCAGCGTTGAATGGCGGCTCAGGGGTACAGATACGCAGTATTTT
CSVEWRLRGTDTQYF
>TRBJ1-2|.|TRBD1|TRBV27
TGTGCCAGCAGGAGACCGGGACAGGGGGACTATGGCTACACCTTC
CASRRPGQGDYGYTF
>TRBJ1-1|.|.|TRBV5-5
TGTGCCAGCAGCTTGGTAGGGGAGAACACTGAAGCTTTCTTT
CASSLVGENTEAFF
>TRBJ2-7|.|TRBD1|TRBV18
TGTGCCAGCTCACCAGGGGACAGGTCCGAGCAGTACTTC
CASSPGDRSEQYF
>TRBJ1-1|.|.|TRBV6-1
TGTGCCAGCAGTGAGTCCTTGGGGGGCACTGAAGCTTTCTTT
CASSESLGGTEAFF
>TRBJ2-1|few|TRBD1|TRBV5-1
TGCGCCAGCAGCAACAGGGGGCAGGGGGATGAGCAGTTCTTC
CASSNRGQGDEQFF
>TRBJ2-4|once|TRBD1|TRBV19
TGTGCCAGTACAACAGGGGGTGCCAAAAACATTCAGTACTTC
CASTTGGAKNIQYF
>TRBJ2-1|.|TRBD1|TRBV12-3/TRBV12-4
TGTGCCAGCAGACCGGACAGGGAGGATGAGCAGTTCTTC
CASRPDREDEQFF
>TRBJ2-1|once|.|TRBV6-5
TGTGCCAGCAGTTACGAGGCGGGGGCGATGCGGGAGCAGTTCTTC
CASSYEAGAMREQFF
>TRBJ2-5|.|TRBD1|TRBV9
TGTGCCAGCAGCGTAGAACAGGGGTTTTTGGAGACCCAGTACTTC
CASSVEQGFLETQYF
>TRBJ1-2|.|TRBD1|TRBV3-1/TRBV3-2
TGTGCCAGCACCCAAGGAAGAGGGGGCGTTTATGGCTACACCTTC
CASTQGRGGVYGYTF
>TRBJ1-6|.|.|TRBV11-3
TGTGCCAGCAGCTTAGATCGGTTTTCACCCCTCCACTTT
CASSLDRFSPLHF
>TRBJ2-3|.|.|TRBV19
TGTGCCAGTAGTGCGGGGACCCGGACATGGACAGATACGCAGTATTTT
CASSAGTRTWTDTQYF
>TRBJ2-3|few|TRBD2|TRBV24-1
TGTGCCACCAGTGCCCTCGGGGGGGCGACTTCGACAGATACGCAGTATTTT
CATSALGGATSTDTQYF
>TRBJ2-5|.|TRBD2|TRBV4-2
TGTGCCAGCAGCCAGTGGCTAGCGGCTCAAGAGACCCAGTACTTC
CASSQWLAAQETQYF
>TRBJ2-1|.|TRBD2|TRBV7-6
TGTGCCAGCAGCTTAGAGCTAGCGGGGGTCCACAGCTCCTACAATGAGCAGTTCTTC
CASSLELAGVHSSYNEQFF
>TRBJ2-3|once|TRBD2|TRBV19
TGTGCCAGTGGGACTAGCGGACGATGGGGCACAGATACGCAGTATTTT
CASGTSGRWGTDTQYF
>TRBJ2-1|few|.|TRBV11-2
TGTGCCAGCAGCTTAGGCCTAGGGAGGCAGTTCTTC
CASSLGLGRQFF
>TRBJ2-7|once|.|TRBV7-2
TGTGCCAGCAGCTCCCAGGCGGGCCCCTACGAGCAGTACTTC
CASSSQAGPYEQYF
>TRBJ2-1|once|TRBD2|TRBV10-3
TGTGCCATCAGCCAAAGCGGGGGTAGGTCCTACAATGAGCAGTTCTTC
CAISQSGGRSYNEQFF
>TRBJ2-1|.|TRBD2|TRBV4-1
TGCGCCAGCAGCCTTAGAGAGGGACTAGCGGGGGTAGGTGAGCAGTTCTTC
CASSLREGLAGVGEQFF
>TRBJ2-3|.|.|TRBV5-8
TGTGCCAGCAGCTTGGTTGGGAGTGCGGATACGCAGTATTTT
CASSLVGSADTQYF
>TRBJ2-1|.|.|TRBV29-1
TGCAGCGTTGAACTAGATCCCCTTAATGAGCAGTTCTTC
CSVELDPLNEQFF
>TRBJ2-2|.|.|TRBV12-3/TRBV12-4
TGTGCCAGCAGCTTGGGCCCCACCGGGGAGCTGTTTTTT
CASSLGPTGELFF
>TRBJ1-2|.|.|TRBV2
TGTGCCAGCTGGACGGAGGGAGCCTCCACCTTC
CASWTEGASTF
>TRBJ2-3|.|TRBD2|TRBV10-3
TGTGCCATCAGTGTTAGGACTAGCGGGGGGGCCGTGGATACGCAGTATTTT
CAISVRTSGGAVDTQYF
>TRBJ1-4|.|.|TRBV7-9
TGTGCCAGCAGCTCTTCGGGCGGGAATGAAAAACTGTTTTTT
CASSSSGGNEKLFF
>TRBJ1-1|.|.|TRBV6-2/TRBV6-3
TGTGCCAGCAGTCCCGTCACAGGGAAGACTGAAGCTTTCTTT
CASSPVTGKTEAFF
>TRBJ2-7|.|TRBD1|TRBV5-4
TGTGCCAGCAGTACAGGGGGCTTTTACGAGCAGTACTTC
CASSTGGFYEQYF
>TRBJ1-6|.|.|TRBV27
TGTGCCAGCAGTACCCTCCGCGATTCACCCCTCCACTTT
CASSTLRDSPLHF
>TRBJ2-2|.|.|TRBV7-3
TGTGCCAGCAGCCCCACCGGGGGAGGCACCGGGGAGCTGTTTTTT
CASSPTGGGTGELFF
>TRBJ1-1|once|.|TRBV6-1
TGTGCCAGCAGTGATAGGGGGGGGACACGGGAAGCTTTCTTT
CASSDRGGTREAFF
>TRBJ1-6|.|.|TRBV12-5
TGTGCTAGTGGTTTGGTACACGGGGGAGGTAATTCACCCCTCCACTTT
CASGLVHGGGNSPLHF
>TRBJ1-6|once|.|TRBV15
TGTGCCACCAGCAGAGATCGACTGTTTAATTCACCCCTCCACTTT
CATSRDRLFNSPLHF
>TRBJ1-1|.|.|TRBV5-1
TGCGCCAGCTCGGAAGGGGGGAACACTGAAGCTTTCTTT
CASSEGGNTEAFF
>TRBJ2-3|.|TRBD1|TRBV7-3
TGTGCCACCAAGACAGGGGCTTCCACAGATACGCAGTATTTT
CATKTGASTDTQYF
>TRBJ1-1|once|.|TRBV5-1
TGCGCCAGCAGCTTGACAGGGTCTAATGAAGCTTTCTTT
CASSLTGSNEAFF
>TRBJ2-3|.|.|TRBV19
TGTGCCAGTAGTATGGGAGTCGGCACAGATACGCAGTATTTT
CASSMGVGTDTQYF
>TRBJ2-3|.|TRBD2|TRBV7-2
TGTGCCAGCAGCTCCACACTAGCGCTGGGTAGGCAGTATTTT
CASSSTLALGRQYF
>TRBJ2-7|few|.|TRBV5-4
TGTGCCAGCAGCCGCGAGCCCTACGAGCAGTACTTC
CASSREPYEQYF
>TRBJ2-5|.|.|TRBV7-2
TGTGCCAGCAGCCCCTTAACTAGCACGGAGACCCAGTACTTC
CASSPLTSTETQYF
>TRBJ2-1|.|TRBD1|TRBV24-1
TGTGCCACCAGTGCCTTGACAGGGACCTACAATGAGCAGTTCTTC
CATSALTGTYNEQFF
>TRBJ2-2|few|.|TRBV5-4
TGTGCCAGCAGCTTGGGTCCCGCAGCGGGCACCGGGGAGCTGTTTTTT
CASSLGPAAGTGELFF
>TRBJ1-1|few|TRBD1|TRBV4-1
TGCGCCAGCAGCCAAGCCGGACAGGGGGTCCTAGAAGCTTTCTTT
CASSQAGQGVLEAFF
>TRBJ1-1|.|.|TRBV7-2
TGTGCCAGCAAACAGGGAGCGACTGAAGCTTTCTTT
CASKQGATEAFF
>TRBJ1-6|.|.|TRBV19
TGTGCCAGTAGTCCCCGGGGAAGACTCTCCTATAATTCACCCCTCCACTTT
CASSPRGRLSYNSPLHF
>TRBJ2-3|.|.|TRBV6-5
TGTGCCAGCAGCCCGTCGCGCCCTAGCACAGATACGCAGTATTTT
CASSPSRPSTDTQYF
>TRBJ2-2|.|TRBD2|TRBV6-6
TGTGCCAGCAGTTACTCAATCGGACTAGCAACCGGGGAGCTGTTTTTT
CASSYSIGLATGELFF
>TRBJ1-2|.|.|TRBV9
TGTGCCAGCAGCGTAGGAACAGGAGGGTATGGCTACACCTTC
CASSVGTGGYGYTF
>TRBJ2-2|.|.|TRBV4-3
TGCGCCAGCAGCCAGCGGGACGGGACCGGGGAGCTGTTTTTT
CASSQRDGTGELFF
>TRBJ2-5|.|.|TRBV29-1
TGCAGCGTTGAAGATCATGCAAGGCCGGGTGAGACCCAGTACTTC
CSVEDHARPGETQYF
>TRBJ2-3|few|TRBD2|TRBV27
TGTGCCAGCAGTTTCGGGGGGTCAGCGGGCCTCACAGATACGCAGTATTTT
CASSFGGSAGLTDTQYF
>TRBJ2-3|.|TRBD1|TRBV7-8
TGTGCCAGCAGGACCACCGGGACAGGGATATTTGATACGCAGTATTTT
CASRTTGTGIFDTQYF
>TRBJ2-5|.|.|TRBV5-1
TGCGCCAGCAGCCCGTCGGACAGCCCCGGGGAGACCCAGTACTTC
CASSPSDSPGETQYF